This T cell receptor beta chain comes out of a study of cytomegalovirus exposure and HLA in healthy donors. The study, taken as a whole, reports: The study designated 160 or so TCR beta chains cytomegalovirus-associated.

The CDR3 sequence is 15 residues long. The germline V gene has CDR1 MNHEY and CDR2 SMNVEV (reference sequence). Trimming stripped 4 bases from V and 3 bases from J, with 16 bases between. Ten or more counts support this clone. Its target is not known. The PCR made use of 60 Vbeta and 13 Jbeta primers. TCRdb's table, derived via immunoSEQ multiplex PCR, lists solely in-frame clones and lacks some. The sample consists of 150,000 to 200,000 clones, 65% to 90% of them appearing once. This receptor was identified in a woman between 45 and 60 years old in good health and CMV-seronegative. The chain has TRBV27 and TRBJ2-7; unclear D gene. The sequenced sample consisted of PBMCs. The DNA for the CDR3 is TGTGCCAGCAGTTCCCAGGATTCTGTCTACTACGAGCAGTACTTC. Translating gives CASSSQDSVYYEQYF.